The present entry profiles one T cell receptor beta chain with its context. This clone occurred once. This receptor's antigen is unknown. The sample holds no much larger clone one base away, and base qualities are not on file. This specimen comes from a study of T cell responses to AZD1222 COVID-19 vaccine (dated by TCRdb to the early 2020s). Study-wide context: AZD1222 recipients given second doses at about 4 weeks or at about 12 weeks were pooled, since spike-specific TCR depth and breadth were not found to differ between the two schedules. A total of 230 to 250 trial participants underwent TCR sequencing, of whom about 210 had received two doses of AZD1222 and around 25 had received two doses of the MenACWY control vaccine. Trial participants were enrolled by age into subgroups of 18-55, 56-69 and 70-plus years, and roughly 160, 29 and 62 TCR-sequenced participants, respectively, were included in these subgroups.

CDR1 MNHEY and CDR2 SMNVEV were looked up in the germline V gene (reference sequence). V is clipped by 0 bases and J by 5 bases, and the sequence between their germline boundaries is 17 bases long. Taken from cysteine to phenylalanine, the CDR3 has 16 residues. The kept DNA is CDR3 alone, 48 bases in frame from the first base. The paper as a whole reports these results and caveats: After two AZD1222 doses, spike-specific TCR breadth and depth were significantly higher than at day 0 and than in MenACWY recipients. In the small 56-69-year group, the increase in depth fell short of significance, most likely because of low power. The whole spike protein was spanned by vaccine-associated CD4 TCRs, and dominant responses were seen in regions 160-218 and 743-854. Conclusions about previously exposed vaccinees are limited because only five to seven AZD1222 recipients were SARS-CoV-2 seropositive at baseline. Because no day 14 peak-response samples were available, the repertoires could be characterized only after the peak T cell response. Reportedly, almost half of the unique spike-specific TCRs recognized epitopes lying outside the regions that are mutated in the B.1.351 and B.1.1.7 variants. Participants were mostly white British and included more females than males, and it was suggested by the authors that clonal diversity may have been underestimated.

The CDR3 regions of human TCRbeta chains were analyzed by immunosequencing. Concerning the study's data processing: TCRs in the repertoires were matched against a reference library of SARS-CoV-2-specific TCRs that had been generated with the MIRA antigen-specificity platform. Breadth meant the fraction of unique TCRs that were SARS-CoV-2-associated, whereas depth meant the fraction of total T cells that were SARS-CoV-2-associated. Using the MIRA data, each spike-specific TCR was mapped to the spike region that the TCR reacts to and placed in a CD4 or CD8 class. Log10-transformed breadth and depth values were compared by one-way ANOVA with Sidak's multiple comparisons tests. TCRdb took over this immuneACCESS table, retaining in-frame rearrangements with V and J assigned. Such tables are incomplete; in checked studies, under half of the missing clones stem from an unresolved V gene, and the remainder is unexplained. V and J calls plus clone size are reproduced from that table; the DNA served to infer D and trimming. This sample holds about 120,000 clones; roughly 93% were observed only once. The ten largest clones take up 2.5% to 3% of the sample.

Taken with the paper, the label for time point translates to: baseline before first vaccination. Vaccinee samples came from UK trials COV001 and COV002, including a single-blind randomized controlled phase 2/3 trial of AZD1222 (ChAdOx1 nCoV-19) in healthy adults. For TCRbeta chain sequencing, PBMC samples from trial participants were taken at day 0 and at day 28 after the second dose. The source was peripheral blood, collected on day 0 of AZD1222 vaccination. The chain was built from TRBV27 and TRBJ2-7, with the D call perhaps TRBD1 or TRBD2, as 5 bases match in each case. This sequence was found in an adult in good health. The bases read TGTGCCAGCAGTTTATCCTCGGGGCTAGTAATAGACGAGCAGTACTTC. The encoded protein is CASSLSSGLVIDEQYF.